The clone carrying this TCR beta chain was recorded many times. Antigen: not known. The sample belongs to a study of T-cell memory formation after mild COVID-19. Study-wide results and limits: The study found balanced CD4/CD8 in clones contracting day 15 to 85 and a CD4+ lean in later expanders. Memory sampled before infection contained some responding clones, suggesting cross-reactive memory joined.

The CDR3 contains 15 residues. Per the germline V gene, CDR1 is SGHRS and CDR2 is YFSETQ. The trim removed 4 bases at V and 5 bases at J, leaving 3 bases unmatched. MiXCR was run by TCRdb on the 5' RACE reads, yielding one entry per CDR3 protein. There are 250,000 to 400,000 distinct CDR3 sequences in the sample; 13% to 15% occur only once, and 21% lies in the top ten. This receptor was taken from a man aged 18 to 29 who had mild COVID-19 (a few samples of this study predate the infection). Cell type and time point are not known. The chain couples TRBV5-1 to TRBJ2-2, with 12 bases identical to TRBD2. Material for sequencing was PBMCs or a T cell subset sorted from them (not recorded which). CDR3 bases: TGCGCCAGCAGCCTGACTAGCGGGGGAACCGGGGAGCTGTTTTTT. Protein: CASSLTSGGTGELFF.